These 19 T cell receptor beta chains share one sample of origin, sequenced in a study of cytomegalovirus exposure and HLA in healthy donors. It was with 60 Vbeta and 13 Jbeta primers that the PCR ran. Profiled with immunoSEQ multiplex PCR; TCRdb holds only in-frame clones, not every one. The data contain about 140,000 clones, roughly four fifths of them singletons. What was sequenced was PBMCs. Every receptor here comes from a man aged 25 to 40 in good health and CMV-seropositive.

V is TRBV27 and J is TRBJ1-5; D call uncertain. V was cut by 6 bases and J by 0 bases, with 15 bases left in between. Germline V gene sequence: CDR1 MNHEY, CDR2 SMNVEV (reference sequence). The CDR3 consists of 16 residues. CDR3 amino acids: CASRRSTSYSNQPQHF. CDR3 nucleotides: TGTGCCAGCAGGCGGTCAACGTCGTATAGCAATCAGCCCCAGCATTTT.

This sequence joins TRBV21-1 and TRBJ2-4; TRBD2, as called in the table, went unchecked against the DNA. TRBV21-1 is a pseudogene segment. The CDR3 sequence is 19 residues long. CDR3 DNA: TGTGCCAGCAGCCTTAGATTAGGGACTCAGAAAAGGGCCAAAAACATTCAGTACTTC. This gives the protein CASSLRLGTQKRAKNIQYF.

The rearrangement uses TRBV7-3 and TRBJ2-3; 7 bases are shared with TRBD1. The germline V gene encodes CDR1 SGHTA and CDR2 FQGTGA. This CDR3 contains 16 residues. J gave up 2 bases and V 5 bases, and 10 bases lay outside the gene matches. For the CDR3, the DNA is TGTGCCAGCAGCCCACAGGGGCGGACCGACACAGATACGCAGTATTTT. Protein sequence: CASSPQGRTDTDTQYF.

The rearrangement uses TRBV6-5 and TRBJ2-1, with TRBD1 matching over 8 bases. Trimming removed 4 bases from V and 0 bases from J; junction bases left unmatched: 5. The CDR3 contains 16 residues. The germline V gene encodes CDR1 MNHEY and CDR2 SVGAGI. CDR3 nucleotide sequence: TGTGCCAGCAGTTCGTCAACAGGGGGCTCCTACAATGAGCAGTTCTTC. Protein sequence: CASSSSTGGSYNEQFF.

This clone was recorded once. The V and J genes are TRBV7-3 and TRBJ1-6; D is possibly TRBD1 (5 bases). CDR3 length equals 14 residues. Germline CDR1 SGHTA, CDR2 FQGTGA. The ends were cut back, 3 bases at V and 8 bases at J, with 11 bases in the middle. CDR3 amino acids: CASSLGGGDSPLHF. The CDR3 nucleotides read TGTGCCAGCAGCTTGGGGGGAGGGGATTCACCCCTCCACTTT.

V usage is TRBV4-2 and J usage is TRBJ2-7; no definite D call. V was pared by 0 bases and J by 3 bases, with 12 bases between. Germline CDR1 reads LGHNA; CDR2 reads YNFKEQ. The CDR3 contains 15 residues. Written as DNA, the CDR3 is TGTGCCAGCAGCCAAGAGGTAGTCCCCTTCTACGAGCAGTACTTC. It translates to CASSQEVVPFYEQYF.

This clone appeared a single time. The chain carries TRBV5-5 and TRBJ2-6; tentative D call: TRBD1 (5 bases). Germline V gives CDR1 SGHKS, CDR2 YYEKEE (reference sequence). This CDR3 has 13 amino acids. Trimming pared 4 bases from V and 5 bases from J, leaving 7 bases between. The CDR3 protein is CASSPGWANVLTF. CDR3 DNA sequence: TGTGCCAGCAGCCCAGGGTGGGCCAACGTCCTGACTTTC.

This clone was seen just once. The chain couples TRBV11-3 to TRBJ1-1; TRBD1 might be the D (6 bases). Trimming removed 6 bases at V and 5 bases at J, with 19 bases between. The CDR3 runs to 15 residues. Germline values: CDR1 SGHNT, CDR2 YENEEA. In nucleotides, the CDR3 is TGTGCCAGCAGACCGGGGGGGCAGGGTGTGACTGAAGCTTTCTTT. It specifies CASRPGGQGVTEAFF.

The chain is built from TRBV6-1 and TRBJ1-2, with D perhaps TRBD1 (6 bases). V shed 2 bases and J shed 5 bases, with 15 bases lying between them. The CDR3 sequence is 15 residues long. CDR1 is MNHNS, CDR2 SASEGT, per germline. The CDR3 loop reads CASSENSGTPYGYTF. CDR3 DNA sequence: TGTGCCAGCAGTGAAAACTCAGGGACACCTTATGGCTACACCTTC.

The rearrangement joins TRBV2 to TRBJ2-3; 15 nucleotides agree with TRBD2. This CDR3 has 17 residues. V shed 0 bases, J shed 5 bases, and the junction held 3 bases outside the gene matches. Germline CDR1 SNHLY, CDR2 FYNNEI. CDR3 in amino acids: CASSEAGLAGGLDTQYF. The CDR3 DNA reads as TGTGCCAGCAGTGAAGCGGGACTAGCGGGGGGCTTAGATACGCAGTATTTT. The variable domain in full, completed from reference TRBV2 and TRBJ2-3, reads EPEVTQTPSHQVTQMGQEVILRCVPISNHLYFYWYRQILGQKVEFLVSFYNNEISEKSEIFDDQFSVERPDGSNFTLKIRSTKLEDSAMYFCASSEAGLAGGLDTQYFGPGTRLTVL.

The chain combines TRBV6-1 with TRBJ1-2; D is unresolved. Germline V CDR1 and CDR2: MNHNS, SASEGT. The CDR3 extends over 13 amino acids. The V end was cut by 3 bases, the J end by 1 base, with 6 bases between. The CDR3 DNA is TGTGCCAGCAGTGAGGCAGATAACTATGGCTACACCTTC. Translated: CASSEADNYGYTF.

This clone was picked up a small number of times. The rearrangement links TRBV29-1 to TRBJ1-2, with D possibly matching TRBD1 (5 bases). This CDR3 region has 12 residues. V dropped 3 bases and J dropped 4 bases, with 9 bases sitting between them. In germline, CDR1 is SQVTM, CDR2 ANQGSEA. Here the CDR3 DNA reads TGCAGCGTTGAGACAGAAATCTATGGCTACACCTTC. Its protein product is CSVETEIYGYTF.

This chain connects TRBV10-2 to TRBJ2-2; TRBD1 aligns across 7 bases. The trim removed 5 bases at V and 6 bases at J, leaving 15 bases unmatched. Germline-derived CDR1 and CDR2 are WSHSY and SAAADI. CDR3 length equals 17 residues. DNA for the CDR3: TGCGCCAGCAGTATCCCTGAGGGACAGTCACGCCCCGGGGAGCTGTTTTTT. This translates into CASSIPEGQSRPGELFF.

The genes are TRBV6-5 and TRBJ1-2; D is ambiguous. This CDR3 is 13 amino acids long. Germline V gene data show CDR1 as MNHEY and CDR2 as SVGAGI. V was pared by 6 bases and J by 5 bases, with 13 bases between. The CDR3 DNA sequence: TGTGCCAGCAGCCAAAGGACTGTTTATGGCTACACCTTC. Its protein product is CASSQRTVYGYTF.

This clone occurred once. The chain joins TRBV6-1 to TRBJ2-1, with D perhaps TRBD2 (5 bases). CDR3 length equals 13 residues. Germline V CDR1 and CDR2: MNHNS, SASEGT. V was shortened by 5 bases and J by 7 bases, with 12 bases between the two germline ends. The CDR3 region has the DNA TGTGCCAGCAGTTCCGGGGTGCGAAATGAGCAGTTCTTC. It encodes CASSSGVRNEQFF.

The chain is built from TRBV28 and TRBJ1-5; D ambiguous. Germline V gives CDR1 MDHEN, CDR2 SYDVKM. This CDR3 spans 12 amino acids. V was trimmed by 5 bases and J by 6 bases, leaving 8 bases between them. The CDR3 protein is CASSGSPQPQHF. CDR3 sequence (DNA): TGTGCCAGCAGTGGTAGCCCTCAGCCCCAGCATTTT.

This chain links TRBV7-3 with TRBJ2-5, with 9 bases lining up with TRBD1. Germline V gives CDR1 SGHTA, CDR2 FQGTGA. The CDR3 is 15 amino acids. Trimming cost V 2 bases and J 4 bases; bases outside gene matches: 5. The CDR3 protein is CASSLSRTGAETQYF. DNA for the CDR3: TGTGCCAGCAGCTTATCCCGGACAGGGGCAGAGACCCAGTACTTC.

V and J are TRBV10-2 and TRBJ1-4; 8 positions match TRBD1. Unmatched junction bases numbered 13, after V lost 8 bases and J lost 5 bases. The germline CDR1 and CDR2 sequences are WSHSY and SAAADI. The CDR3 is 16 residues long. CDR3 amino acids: CASADDRGVINEKLFF. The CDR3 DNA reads TGCGCCAGCGCTGATGACAGGGGAGTTATCAATGAAAAACTGTTTTTT.

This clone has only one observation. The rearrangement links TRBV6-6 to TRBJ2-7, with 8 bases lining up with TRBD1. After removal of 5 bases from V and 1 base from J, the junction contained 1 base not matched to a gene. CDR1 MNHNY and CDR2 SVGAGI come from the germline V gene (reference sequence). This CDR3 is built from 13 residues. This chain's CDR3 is CASSRTGSYEQYF. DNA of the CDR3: TGTGCCAGCAGTAGGACAGGGTCCTACGAGCAGTACTTC.